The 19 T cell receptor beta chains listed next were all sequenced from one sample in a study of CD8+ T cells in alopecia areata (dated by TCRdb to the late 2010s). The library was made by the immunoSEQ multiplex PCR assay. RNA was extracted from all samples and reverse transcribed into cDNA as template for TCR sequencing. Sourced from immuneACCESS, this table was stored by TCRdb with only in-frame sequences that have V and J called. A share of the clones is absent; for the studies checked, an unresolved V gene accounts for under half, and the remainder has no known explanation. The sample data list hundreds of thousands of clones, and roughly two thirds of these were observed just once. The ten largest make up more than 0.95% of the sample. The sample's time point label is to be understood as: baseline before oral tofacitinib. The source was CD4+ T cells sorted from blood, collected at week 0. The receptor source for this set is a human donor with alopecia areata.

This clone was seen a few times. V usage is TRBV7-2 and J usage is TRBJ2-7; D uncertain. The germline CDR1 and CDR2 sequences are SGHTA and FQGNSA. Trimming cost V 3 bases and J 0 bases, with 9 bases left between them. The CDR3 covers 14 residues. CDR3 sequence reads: CASSFTESSYEQYF. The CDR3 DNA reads TGTGCCAGCAGCTTTACCGAAAGCTCCTACGAGCAGTACTTC.

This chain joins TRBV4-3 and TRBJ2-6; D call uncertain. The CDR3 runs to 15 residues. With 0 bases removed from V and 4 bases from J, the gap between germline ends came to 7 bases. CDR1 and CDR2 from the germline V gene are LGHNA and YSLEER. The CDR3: CASSQDTLGANVLTF. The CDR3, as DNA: TGCGCCAGCAGCCAAGATACCCTCGGGGCCAACGTCCTGACTTTC.

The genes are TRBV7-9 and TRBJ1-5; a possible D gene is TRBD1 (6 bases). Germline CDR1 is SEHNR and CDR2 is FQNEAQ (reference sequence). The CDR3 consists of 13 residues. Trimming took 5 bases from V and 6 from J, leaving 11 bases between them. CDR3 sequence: CASSLQGGQPQHF. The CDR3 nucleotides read TGTGCCAGCAGCCTACAGGGCGGTCAGCCCCAGCATTTT.

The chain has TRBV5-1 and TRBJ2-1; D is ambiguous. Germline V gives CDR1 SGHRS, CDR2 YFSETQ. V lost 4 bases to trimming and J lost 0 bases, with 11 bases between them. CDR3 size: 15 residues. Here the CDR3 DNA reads TGCGCCAGCAGCCAGGACGCTAGCTCCTACAATGAGCAGTTCTTC. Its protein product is CASSQDASSYNEQFF.

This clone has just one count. The CDR3 sequence: CASSHPQGRNEQYF. CDR3 DNA sequence: TGCGCCAGCAGTCACCCACAGGGGAGGAACGAGCAGTACTTC. The chain employs TRBV23-1 and TRBJ2-7; a possible D gene is TRBD1 (7 bases). TRBV23-1 is reported as an ORF; its role is uncertain. V dropped 3 bases and J dropped 5 bases, with 14 bases sitting between them. There are 14 residues in the CDR3.

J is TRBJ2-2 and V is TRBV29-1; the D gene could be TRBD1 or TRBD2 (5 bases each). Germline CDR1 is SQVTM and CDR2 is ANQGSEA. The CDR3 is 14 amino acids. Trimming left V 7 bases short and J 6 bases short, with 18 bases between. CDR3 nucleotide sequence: TGCAGCGCCGGACACGGCAACGGGGCCGGGGAGCTGTTTTTT. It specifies CSAGHGNGAGELFF.

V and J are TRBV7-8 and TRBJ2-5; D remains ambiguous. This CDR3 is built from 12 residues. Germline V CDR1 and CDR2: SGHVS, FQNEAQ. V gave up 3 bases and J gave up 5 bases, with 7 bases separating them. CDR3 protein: CASSFHSETQYF. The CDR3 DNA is TGTGCCAGCAGCTTTCATTCGGAGACCCAGTACTTC.

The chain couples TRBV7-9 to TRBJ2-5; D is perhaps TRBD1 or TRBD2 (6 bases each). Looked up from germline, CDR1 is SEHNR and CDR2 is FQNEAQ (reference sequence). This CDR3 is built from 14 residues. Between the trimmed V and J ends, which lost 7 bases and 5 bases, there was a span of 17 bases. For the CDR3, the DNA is TGTGCCAGCACCCTCTTTGTGGGGGGCGAGACCCAGTACTTC. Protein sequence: CASTLFVGGETQYF.

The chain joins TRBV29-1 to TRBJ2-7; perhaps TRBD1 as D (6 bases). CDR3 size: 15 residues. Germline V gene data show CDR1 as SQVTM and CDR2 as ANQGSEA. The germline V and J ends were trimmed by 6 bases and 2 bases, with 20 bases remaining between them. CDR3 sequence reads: CSVAPSPQGPYEQYF. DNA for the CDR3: TGCAGCGTCGCCCCTTCTCCGCAGGGGCCCTACGAGCAGTACTTC.

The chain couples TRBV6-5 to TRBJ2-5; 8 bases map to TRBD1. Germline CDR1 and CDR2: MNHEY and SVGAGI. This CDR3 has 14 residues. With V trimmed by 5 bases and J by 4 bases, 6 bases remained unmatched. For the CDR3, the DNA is TGTGCCAGCAGTGCGGACAGGGCAGGAGAGACCCAGTACTTC. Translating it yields CASSADRAGETQYF.

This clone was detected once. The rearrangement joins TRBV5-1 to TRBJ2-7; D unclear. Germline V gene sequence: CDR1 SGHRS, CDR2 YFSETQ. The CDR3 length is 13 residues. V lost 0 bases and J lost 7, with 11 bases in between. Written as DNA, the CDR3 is TGCGCCAGCAGCTTGGGAAGAGTTGAGGAGCAGTACTTC. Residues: CASSLGRVEEQYF.

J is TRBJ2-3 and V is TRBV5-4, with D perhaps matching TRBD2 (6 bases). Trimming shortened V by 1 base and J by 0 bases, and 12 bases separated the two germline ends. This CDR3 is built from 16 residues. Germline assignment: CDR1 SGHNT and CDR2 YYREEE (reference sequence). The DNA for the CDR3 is TGTGCCAGCAGCTTGACCCCGGGGACTAGCACAGATACGCAGTATTTT. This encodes CASSLTPGTSTDTQYF.

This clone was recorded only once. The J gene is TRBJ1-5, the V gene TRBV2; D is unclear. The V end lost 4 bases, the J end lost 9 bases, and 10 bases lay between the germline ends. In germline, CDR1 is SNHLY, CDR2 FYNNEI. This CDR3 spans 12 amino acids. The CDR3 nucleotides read TGTGCCAGCAGTGCATTACTCACGCCCCAGCATTTT. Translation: CASSALLTPQHF.

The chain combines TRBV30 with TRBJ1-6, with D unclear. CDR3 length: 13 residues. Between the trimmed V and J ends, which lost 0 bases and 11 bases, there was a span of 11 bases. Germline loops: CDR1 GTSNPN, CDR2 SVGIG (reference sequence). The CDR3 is CAWSVGPHPPLHF. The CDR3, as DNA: TGTGCCTGGAGTGTGGGCCCGCACCCACCCCTCCACTTT. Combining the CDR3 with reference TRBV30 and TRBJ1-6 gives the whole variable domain SQTIHQWPATLVQPVGSPLSLECTVEGTSNPNLYWYRQAAGRGLQLLFYSVGIGQISSEVPQNLSASRPQDRQFILSSKKLLLSDSGFYLCAWSVGPHPPLHFGNGTRLTVT.

This CDR3 reads CASIMGTSGSEQFF. CDR3 sequence (DNA): TGTGCCAGCATCATGGGGACTAGCGGTAGTGAGCAGTTCTTC. The rearrangement joins TRBV2 to TRBJ2-1, with 11 bases identical to TRBD2. The V segment lost 7 bases and the J segment 9 bases; nucleotides outside the gene matches: 8. Germline V gene sequence: CDR1 SNHLY, CDR2 FYNNEI. CDR3 size: 14 residues. Full variable domain (remainder filled in from reference TRBV2 and TRBJ2-1): EPEVTQTPSHQVTQMGQEVILRCVPISNHLYFYWYRQILGQKVEFLVSFYNNEISEKSEIFDDQFSVERPDGSNFTLKIRSTKLEDSAMYFCASIMGTSGSEQFFGPGTRLTVL.

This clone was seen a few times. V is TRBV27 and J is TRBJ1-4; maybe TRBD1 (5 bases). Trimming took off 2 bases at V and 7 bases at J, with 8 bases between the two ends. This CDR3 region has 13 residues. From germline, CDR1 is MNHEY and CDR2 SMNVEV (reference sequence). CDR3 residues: CASSLLGGEKLFF. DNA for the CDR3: TGTGCCAGCAGTTTACTGGGGGGTGAAAAACTGTTTTTT.

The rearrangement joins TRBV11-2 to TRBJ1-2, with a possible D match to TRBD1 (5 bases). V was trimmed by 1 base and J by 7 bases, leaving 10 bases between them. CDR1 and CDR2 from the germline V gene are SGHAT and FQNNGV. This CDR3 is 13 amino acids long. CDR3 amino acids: CASSLVQGGGYTF. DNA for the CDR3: TGTGCCAGCAGCTTAGTTCAGGGAGGTGGCTACACCTTC.

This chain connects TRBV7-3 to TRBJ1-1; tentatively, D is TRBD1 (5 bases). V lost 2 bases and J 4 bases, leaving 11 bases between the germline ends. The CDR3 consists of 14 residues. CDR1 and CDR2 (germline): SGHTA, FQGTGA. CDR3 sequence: CASSLRSGTTEAFF. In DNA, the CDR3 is TGTGCCAGCAGCTTACGGTCGGGGACCACTGAAGCTTTCTTT.

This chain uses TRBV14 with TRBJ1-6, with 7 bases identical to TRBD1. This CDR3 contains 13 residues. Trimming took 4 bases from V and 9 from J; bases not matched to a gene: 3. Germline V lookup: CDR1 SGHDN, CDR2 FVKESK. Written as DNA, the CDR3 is TGTGCCAGCAGCCCGCAGGGGGGTTCACCCCTCCACTTT. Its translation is CASSPQGGSPLHF.